The T cell receptor beta chain described here comes from a study of blood T cell repertoires in COVID-19. Overall study context: Donors in the United States, Italy and Spain gave samples during acute or convalescent COVID-19. From T cells, B-cell-depleted T cells, or PBMCs came the material, which was cDNA or gDNA.

Authors' processing steps: Counts of nucleated cells, estimated from reference gene primer amplification, were obtained. TCRdb keeps only in-frame clones here, not all; method: immunoSEQ multiplex PCR. The DNA was the basis for D and trimming; V, J and clone size are from that table. The table lists tens of thousands of clones, about 70% of them singletons. The V and J ends lost 4 bases and 8 bases, in that order; junction bases with no gene match: 5. Germline lookup yields CDR1 SEHNR and CDR2 FQNEAQ (reference sequence). The CDR3 has 14 amino acids. The chain employs TRBV7-9 and TRBJ2-1; 10 positions match TRBD2. The TCR was taken from a woman at least 80 years old with acute or convalescent COVID-19. The sample taken for sequencing was peripheral blood. CDR3 amino acids: CASSSASGSHEQFF. In DNA, the CDR3 is TGTGCCAGCAGCTCGGCTAGCGGGAGCCATGAGCAGTTCTTC.